Following are 20 T cell receptor beta chains from one sample sequenced in a study of T cell responses to AZD1222 COVID-19 vaccine. Sequencing was performed with immunoSEQ multiplex PCR; in TCRdb, only in-frame clones are kept and a portion is missing. Of about 130,000 clones detected, roughly 90% appear once; the ten largest clones hold more than 4%. The starting material was peripheral blood, obtained on day 0 of AZD1222 vaccination. Receptor source: an adult in good health.

The chain uses TRBV7-2 and TRBJ1-5; the D gene is possibly TRBD1 (6 bases). Trimming removed 5 bases at V and 4 bases at J, with 15 bases between. Per the germline V gene, CDR1 is SGHTA and CDR2 is FQGNSA. The CDR3 spans 15 residues. The CDR3 loop reads CASSPRGGRNQPQHF. Here the CDR3 DNA reads TGTGCCAGCAGCCCACGGGGGGGCAGGAATCAGCCCCAGCATTTT. Complete variable domain (other parts from reference TRBV7-2 and TRBJ1-5): GAGVSQSPSNKVTEKGKDVELRCDPISGHTALYWYRQSLGQGLEFLIYFQGNSAPDKSGLPSDRFSAERTGGSVSTLTIQRTQQEDSAVYLCASSPRGGRNQPQHFGDGTRLSIL.

The CDR3: CASSLGQGFFTDTQYF. The CDR3 region has the DNA TGCGCCAGCAGCTTGGGACAGGGATTCTTCACAGATACGCAGTATTTT. The chain uses TRBV5-1 and TRBJ2-3; 7 positions match TRBD1. CDR3 length equals 16 residues. Germline CDR1 SGHRS, CDR2 YFSETQ. The ends lost 0 bases at V and 2 bases at J; junction bases unmatched: 6. Supplemented by reference TRBV5-1 and TRBJ2-3, the full variable domain reads KAGVTQTPRYLIKTRGQQVTLSCSPISGHRSVSWYQQTPGQGLQFLFEYFSETQRNKGNFPGRFSGRQFSNSRSEMNVSTLELGDSALYLCASSLGQGFFTDTQYFGPGTRLTVL.

As DNA, the CDR3 is TGTGCCAGCAGCTTACGGGACGAGCAGTACTTC. Translation: CASSLRDEQYF. The J gene is TRBJ2-7, the V gene TRBV7-2; D remains ambiguous. V was clipped by 2 bases and J by 5 bases, with 4 bases between them. This CDR3 is built from 11 residues. The germline CDR1 and CDR2 sequences are SGHTA and FQGNSA.

V is TRBV7-2 and J is TRBJ1-2; the D gene is possibly TRBD1 (5 bases). The CDR3 is 13 amino acids. Germline lookup yields CDR1 SGHTA and CDR2 FQGNSA. V lost 5 bases, J lost 9 bases, and 16 bases lay in between. The CDR3 loop reads CASSPGVGHSYTF. The CDR3 nucleotides read TGTGCCAGCAGCCCGGGGGTGGGGCATAGCTACACCTTC.

This chain joins TRBV28 and TRBJ2-2; D uncertain. There are 16 residues in the CDR3. Per the germline V gene, CDR1 is MDHEN and CDR2 is SYDVKM. Trimming removed 8 bases at V and 3 bases at J, with 19 bases between. CDR3 sequence reads: CASRGPKETYTGELFF. The CDR3 DNA follows: TGTGCCAGCCGAGGACCCAAGGAAACGTACACCGGGGAGCTGTTTTTT.

The V gene is TRBV27, the J gene TRBJ2-5; possibly TRBD2 for D (5 bases). The CDR3 is 14 residues long. Germline CDR1 and CDR2: MNHEY and SMNVEV (reference sequence). V lost 5 bases and J lost 4, with 14 bases in between. The CDR3 sequence is CASSPRGGPETQYF. The DNA of the CDR3 is TGTGCCAGCAGTCCACGGGGTGGCCCAGAGACCCAGTACTTC.

This chain joins TRBV5-4 and TRBJ2-1, with D unresolved. CDR1 is SGHNT and CDR2 is YYREEE in the germline V gene (reference sequence). This CDR3 spans 14 amino acids. V was shortened by 0 bases and J by 6 bases, with 10 bases between the two germline ends. The chain's CDR3 is CASSLELQSNEQFF. The DNA for the CDR3 is TGTGCCAGCAGCTTGGAACTTCAGAGCAATGAGCAGTTCTTC. Combining the CDR3 with reference TRBV5-4 and TRBJ2-1 gives the whole variable domain ETGVTQSPTHLIKTRGQQVTLRCSSQSGHNTVSWYQQALGQGPQFIFQYYREEENGRGNFPPRFSGLQFPNYSSELNVNALELDDSALYLCASSLELQSNEQFFGPGTRLTVL.

The rearrangement links TRBV5-5 to TRBJ1-1, with TRBD1 matching over 8 bases. This CDR3 is 14 amino acids long. CDR1 is SGHKS, CDR2 YYEKEE, per germline (reference sequence). Trimming took 1 base from V and 9 from J; bases not matched to a gene: 8. The DNA of the CDR3 is TGTGCCAGCAGCTTGTACTGGCAGGGGGCGAAAGCTTTCTTT. Protein: CASSLYWQGAKAFF.

The chain carries TRBV10-3 and TRBJ2-1; no clear D. CDR3 length: 13 amino acids. V lost 0 bases and J lost 12, with 12 bases in between. Germline V gene data show CDR1 as ENHRY and CDR2 as SYGVKD. The CDR3 loop is CAISESSAPGQFF. CDR3 coding DNA: TGTGCCATCAGTGAGTCGAGTGCACCTGGGCAGTTCTTC.

This clone has only one observation. The chain combines TRBV5-6 with TRBJ1-2; D may be TRBD1 (6 bases). Germline lookup yields CDR1 SGHDT and CDR2 YYEEEE. V gave up 0 bases and J gave up 7 bases, with 10 bases separating them. CDR3 length: 13 residues. CDR3 loop: CASSLDRVGGYTF. CDR3 nucleotides: TGTGCCAGCAGCTTGGACAGGGTTGGTGGCTACACCTTC.

This clone was seen only a few times. The rearrangement links TRBV27 to TRBJ2-5, with 8 bases aligning to TRBD1. Germline values: CDR1 MNHEY, CDR2 SMNVEV (reference sequence). The CDR3 sequence is 15 residues long. V shed 5 bases, J shed 4 bases, and the junction held 9 bases outside the gene matches. The CDR3 protein is CASSQGAWIGETQYF. The CDR3 DNA follows: TGTGCCAGCAGTCAGGGGGCGTGGATCGGAGAGACCCAGTACTTC.

The V call is TRBV5-1, the J call TRBJ2-5; no reliable D call. Germline V gives CDR1 SGHRS, CDR2 YFSETQ. With 0 bases removed from V and 5 bases from J, the gap between germline ends came to 11 bases. The CDR3 runs 14 residues. The CDR3 protein is CASSLEAVGETQYF. CDR3 coding DNA: TGCGCCAGCAGCTTGGAGGCTGTTGGGGAGACCCAGTACTTC.

The chain recombines TRBV5-6 with TRBJ2-7, with D perhaps TRBD1 (6 bases). Trimming shortened V by 2 bases and J by 2 bases, and 14 bases separated the two germline ends. Germline CDR1 and CDR2: SGHDT and YYEEEE. The CDR3 contains 15 residues. The chain's CDR3 is CASSLPQGAPYEQYF. The DNA for the CDR3 is TGTGCCAGCAGCTTACCACAGGGAGCTCCCTACGAGCAGTACTTC.

The genes are TRBV18 and TRBJ2-7; 9 bases are shared with TRBD1. CDR3 length: 15 residues. Germline V gene sequence: CDR1 KGHSH, CDR2 LQKENI. After removal of 1 base from V and 6 bases from J, the junction contained 7 bases not matched to a gene. The CDR3 region has the DNA TGTGCCAGCTCACCACTGGGACAGGGTTTTTCCGAGCAGTACTTC. It encodes CASSPLGQGFSEQYF.

The genes are TRBV10-3 and TRBJ2-3, with 11 bases fitting TRBD2. From germline, CDR1 is ENHRY and CDR2 SYGVKD. The length of the CDR3 is 17 residues. V lost 2 bases and J lost 0; bases outside the gene matches: 4. CDR3 residues: CAISEMPSGGSTDTQYF. As DNA, the CDR3 is TGTGCCATCAGTGAGATGCCTAGCGGGGGGAGCACAGATACGCAGTATTTT.

V is TRBV27 and J is TRBJ1-3; D perhaps matches TRBD1 (5 bases). CDR3 length equals 14 residues. V was pared by 3 bases and J by 2 bases, with 8 bases between. The germline V gene has CDR1 MNHEY and CDR2 SMNVEV (reference sequence). CDR3 DNA: TGTGCCAGCAGTTTTTCAGGGACTGGAAACACCATATATTTT. This gives the protein CASSFSGTGNTIYF.

The chain uses TRBV3-1 (or the pseudogene TRBV3-2) and TRBJ2-2, with a possible D match to TRBD1 (5 bases). Trimming removed 4 bases at V and 3 bases at J, with 9 bases between. Germline V gene sequence: CDR1 LGHDT, CDR2 YNNKEL (reference sequence). This CDR3 contains 14 residues. The CDR3 DNA reads TGTGCCAGCAGCCTACAGGATTACACCGGGGAGCTGTTTTTT. Amino acid sequence: CASSLQDYTGELFF.

CDR3 in amino acids: CSASNSGRRGEQFF. CDR3 in DNA: TGCAGTGCTAGTAACAGCGGGAGAAGGGGTGAGCAGTTCTTC. This sequence joins TRBV20-1 and TRBJ2-1; 8 bases agree with TRBD2. V shed 3 bases, J shed 9 bases, and the junction held 10 bases outside the gene matches. Germline CDR1 reads DFQATT; CDR2 reads SNEGSKA (reference sequence). The CDR3 is 14 amino acids.

The chain couples TRBV30 to TRBJ1-2; no reliable D call. The CDR3 sequence is 11 residues long. The V gene's germline CDR1 is GTSNPN and CDR2 SVGIG (reference sequence). Trimming pared 2 bases from V and 8 bases from J, leaving 9 bases between. The CDR3 DNA reads as TGTGCCTGGAGTCTCTTGACCGGCTACACCTTC. Its translation is CAWSLLTGYTF.

The chain couples TRBV5-1 to TRBJ2-2, with TRBD2 matching 12 bases. Germline V gene data show CDR1 as SGHRS and CDR2 as YFSETQ. The CDR3 is 15 amino acids. V lost 4 bases and J lost 8; bases outside the gene matches: 6. The CDR3 region has the DNA TGCGCCAGCAGCCCCTCCGGACTAGCGGGAGGGGAGCTGTTTTTT. Translation: CASSPSGLAGGELFF. Together with reference TRBV5-1 and TRBJ2-2, the CDR3 gives the full variable domain: KAGVTQTPRYLIKTRGQQVTLSCSPISGHRSVSWYQQTPGQGLQFLFEYFSETQRNKGNFPGRFSGRQFSNSRSEMNVSTLELGDSALYLCASSPSGLAGGELFFGEGSRLTVL.